The TCR beta chain described here comes from a study of lymphopenia after photon versus proton radiotherapy. This clone appeared a single time. The target antigen is unknown. Overall study findings and caveats: Post-nadir diversity loss with photons came from oligoclonal expansion, particularly CD8+ Temra cells.

Method: immunoSEQ multiplex PCR; TCRdb's copy keeps in-frame clones and lacks some. The repertoire holds roughly 25,000 clones, with roughly nine tenths as singletons. This sequence originates from a woman between 45 and 60 years old with cholangiocarcinoma. The specimen comprised peripheral blood, sampled from a patient treated with photon-based radiotherapy.

The CDR3 here is CASSRDLLGATGELFF. CDR3 coding DNA: TGCGCCAGCAGCAGGGACCTCTTGGGGGCCACCGGGGAGCTGTTTTTT. The chain employs TRBV5-1 and TRBJ2-2, with TRBD1 as a possible D gene (6 bases). The CDR3 length is 16 residues. Germline CDR1 and CDR2: SGHRS and YFSETQ. The V gene lost 4 bases and the J gene lost 4 bases, with 17 bases spanning the gap.